The present T cell receptor beta chain was sequenced within a study of T cell repertoires in cytomegalovirus infection. From the reads, TCRdb called clonotypes with MiXCR, one entry per CDR3 protein. The top ten clones hold roughly 14% of a sample with 650,000 to 850,000 distinct CDR3 sequences, about 29% of them seen once. V gave up 10 bases and J gave up 4 bases, with 16 bases separating them. Germline lookup yields CDR1 SGHVT and CDR2 SQSDAQ. There are 13 residues in the CDR3. This clonotype was seen many times. What it recognizes is unknown. This chain uses TRBV7-4 with TRBJ1-2, with TRBD1 as a possible D gene (6 bases). The sequencing here drew on cultured CD8+ T cells from PBMCs, taken from culture after CMV antigen stimulation. The clonotype was recovered from a human donor in good health (CMV status not recorded). Some clones in this sample may be carry-over from other donors' samples. The CDR3 DNA reads as TGTGCCACCCTTAGAGGACAGATCTATGGCTACACCTTC. Translation gives CATLRGQIYGYTF.